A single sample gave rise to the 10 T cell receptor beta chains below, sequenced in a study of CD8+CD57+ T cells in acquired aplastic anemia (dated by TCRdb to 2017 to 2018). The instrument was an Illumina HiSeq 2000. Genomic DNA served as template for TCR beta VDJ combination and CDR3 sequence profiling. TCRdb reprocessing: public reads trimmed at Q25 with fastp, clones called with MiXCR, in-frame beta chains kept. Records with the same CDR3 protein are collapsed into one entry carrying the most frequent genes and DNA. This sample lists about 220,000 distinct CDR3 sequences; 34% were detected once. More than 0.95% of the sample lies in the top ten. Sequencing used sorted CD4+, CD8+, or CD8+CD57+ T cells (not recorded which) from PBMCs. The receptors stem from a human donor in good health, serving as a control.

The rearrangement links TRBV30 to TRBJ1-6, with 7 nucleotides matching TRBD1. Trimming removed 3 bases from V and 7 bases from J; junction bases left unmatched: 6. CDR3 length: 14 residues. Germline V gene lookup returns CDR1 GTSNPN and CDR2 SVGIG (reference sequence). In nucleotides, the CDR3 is TGTGCCTGGAGGGGCGGGACAGCCAATTCACCCCTCCACTTT. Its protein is CAWRGGTANSPLHF.

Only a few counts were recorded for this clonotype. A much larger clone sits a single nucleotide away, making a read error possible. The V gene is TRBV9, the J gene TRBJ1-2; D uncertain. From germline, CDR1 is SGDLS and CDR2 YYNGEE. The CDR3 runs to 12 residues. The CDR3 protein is CTSSVEYGGYTF. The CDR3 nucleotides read TGTACCAGCAGCGTAGAATACGGTGGCTACACCTTC. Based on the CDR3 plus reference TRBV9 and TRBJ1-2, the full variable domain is DSGVTQTPKHLITATGQRVTLRCSPRSGDLSVYWYQQSLDQGLQFLIQYYNGEERAKGNILERFSAQQFPDLHSELNLSSLELGDSALYFCTSSVEYGGYTFGSGTRLTVV.

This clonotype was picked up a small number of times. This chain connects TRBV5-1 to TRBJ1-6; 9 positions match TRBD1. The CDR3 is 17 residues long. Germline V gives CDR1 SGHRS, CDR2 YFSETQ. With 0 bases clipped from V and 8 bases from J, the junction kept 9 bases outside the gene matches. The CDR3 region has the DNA TGCGCCAGCAGCTTGGCCTGGACAGGGGATCGCTATTCACCCCTCCACTTT. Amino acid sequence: CASSLAWTGDRYSPLHF.

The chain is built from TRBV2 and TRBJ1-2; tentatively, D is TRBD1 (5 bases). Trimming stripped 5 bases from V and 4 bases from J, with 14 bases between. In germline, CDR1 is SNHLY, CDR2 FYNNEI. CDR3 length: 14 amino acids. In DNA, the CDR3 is TGTGCCAGCAGTAGAGGGGCAGGGCCCTATGGCTACACCTTC. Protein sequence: CASSRGAGPYGYTF.

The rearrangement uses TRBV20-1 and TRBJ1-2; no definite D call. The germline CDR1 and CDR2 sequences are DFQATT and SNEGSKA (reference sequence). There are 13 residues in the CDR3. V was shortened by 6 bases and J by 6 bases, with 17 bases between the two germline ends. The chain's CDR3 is CSAVVVSLHGYTF. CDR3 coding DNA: TGCAGTGCCGTAGTGGTGTCCTTACATGGCTACACCTTC.

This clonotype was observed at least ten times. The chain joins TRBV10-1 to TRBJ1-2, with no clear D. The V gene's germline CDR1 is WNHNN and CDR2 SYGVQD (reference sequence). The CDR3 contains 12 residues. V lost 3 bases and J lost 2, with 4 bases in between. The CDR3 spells CASSDGNYGYTF. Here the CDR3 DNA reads TGCGCCAGCAGTGACGGGAACTATGGCTACACCTTC.

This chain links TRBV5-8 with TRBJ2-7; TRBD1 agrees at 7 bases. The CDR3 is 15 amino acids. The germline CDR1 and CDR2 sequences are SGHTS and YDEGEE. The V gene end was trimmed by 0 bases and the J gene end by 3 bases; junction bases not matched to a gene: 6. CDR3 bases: TGTGCCAGCAGCTTGGTCGCGACAGGGAGCTACGAGCAGTACTTC. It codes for CASSLVATGSYEQYF.

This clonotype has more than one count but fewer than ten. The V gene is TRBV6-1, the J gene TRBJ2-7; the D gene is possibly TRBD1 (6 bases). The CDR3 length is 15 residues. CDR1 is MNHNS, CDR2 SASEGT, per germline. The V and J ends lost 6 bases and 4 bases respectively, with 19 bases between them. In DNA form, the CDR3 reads TGTGCCAGCAGCCCCGCCGACCCTACAGGGTACGAGCAGTACTTC. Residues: CASSPADPTGYEQYF.

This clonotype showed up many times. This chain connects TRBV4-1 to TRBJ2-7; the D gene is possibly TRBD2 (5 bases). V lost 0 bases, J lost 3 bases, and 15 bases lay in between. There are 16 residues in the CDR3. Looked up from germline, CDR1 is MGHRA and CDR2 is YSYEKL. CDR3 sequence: CASSQDGNVAGYEQYF. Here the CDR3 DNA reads TGCGCCAGCAGCCAAGACGGGAATGTAGCTGGCTACGAGCAGTACTTC.

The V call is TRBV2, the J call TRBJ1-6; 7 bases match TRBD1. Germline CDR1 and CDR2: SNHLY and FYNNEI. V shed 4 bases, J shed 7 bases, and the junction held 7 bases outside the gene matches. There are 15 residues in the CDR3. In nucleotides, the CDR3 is TGTGCCAGCAGTGCAGGGGGACACCCAAATTCACCCCTCCACTTT. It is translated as CASSAGGHPNSPLHF.